These T cell receptor beta chains were read from a single sample in a study of T cells in Graves' hyperthyroidism and ophthalmopathy. MiXCR, run by TCRdb on the multiplex PCR reads, gives a single entry per CDR3 protein. This sample carries approximately 350,000 distinct CDR3 sequences, roughly 15% of them seen once, and the ten largest clones take roughly a fifth. Sequences were obtained from blood. The receptors derive from a woman aged 60 to 75 with Graves' ophthalmopathy. Each CDR3 is given with its conserved first and last residue. Each record gives: J gene, V gene, clone size, D gene, CDR3 DNA, CDR3 protein. D genes are given only for firm matches. Not all rows give a size; the values are once, few, many and, for expanded clones, a class.

TRBJ1-1 | TRBV29-1 | - | - | TGCAGCGTTGAAACCGGAGAAGCTTTCTTT | CSVETGEAFF
TRBJ2-3 | TRBV24-1 | few | TRBD2 | TGTGCCGCCAGTGATTCCACGCAGGGCGGGAGGGTCAGAGATACGCAGTATTTT | CAASDSTQGGRVRDTQYF
TRBJ1-1 | TRBV29-1 | many | TRBD1 | TGCAGCGCCGAGGACAGGAAAGGAGAAGCTTTCTTT | CSAEDRKGEAFF
TRBJ2-1 | TRBV5-1 | - | TRBD2 | TGCGCCAGGTCCCAGCGGGAGGGCTCCTACAATGAGCAGTTCTTC | CARSQREGSYNEQFF
TRBJ1-2 | TRBV7-9 | few | TRBD1 | TGTGCCAGCAGCTTAGGCGGGACAGGGGATGGCTACACCTTC | CASSLGGTGDGYTF
TRBJ2-2 | TRBV12-3/TRBV12-4 | few | - | TGTGCCAGCAAACTCCTGAACACCGGGGAGCTGTTTTTT | CASKLLNTGELFF
TRBJ2-3 | TRBV6-5 | once | - | TGTGCCAGCAGTTACTCATCAGGGTTTGGTACGGATACGCAGTATTTT | CASSYSSGFGTDTQYF
TRBJ2-7 | TRBV11-2 | many | TRBD1 | TGTGCCAGCAGCTTAGGGGGACAGGGAAGGTACGAGCAGTACTTC | CASSLGGQGRYEQYF
TRBJ2-7 | TRBV24-1 | many | - | TGTGCCACCAGTGACTCCAGGACAGCCCACTACGAGCAGTACTTC | CATSDSRTAHYEQYF
TRBJ2-1 | TRBV6-2/TRBV6-3 | - | - | TGTGCCAGCATACTGGAGAGCTCCTACAATGAGCAGTTCTTC | CASILESSYNEQFF
TRBJ1-1 | TRBV10-3 | many | - | TGTGCCATCAGTGACAACAGAGAAGCTTTCTTT | CAISDNREAFF
TRBJ2-3 | TRBV10-3 | many | TRBD1 | TGTGCCATCAGAGGGACAGGGGATAGCACAGATACGCAGTATTTT | CAIRGTGDSTDTQYF
TRBJ2-3 | TRBV10-3 | - | TRBD2 | TGTGCCATCTCTAAGGAGGGCGGGAGGAGTACAGATACGCAGTATTTT | CAISKEGGRSTDTQYF
TRBJ2-2 | TRBV27 | many | TRBD1 | TGTGCCAGCAGTTTCTGGGAGGGGACAGGGGGCACCGGGGAGCTGTTTTTT | CASSFWEGTGGTGELFF
TRBJ2-1 | TRBV20-1 | - | TRBD2 | TGCAGTGCTAGAGAAGCGGGAGTTGAGACCCAGTTCTTC | CSAREAGVETQFF
TRBJ1-1 | TRBV29-1 | few | - | TGCAGCGTAAGGACGGGAAACACTGAAGCTTTCTTT | CSVRTGNTEAFF
TRBJ1-1 | TRBV5-1 | many | TRBD1 | TGCGCCAGCAGCTTGGAAGGACAGGGAGGTACTGAAGCTTTCTTT | CASSLEGQGGTEAFF
TRBJ1-2 | TRBV2 | many | TRBD1 | TGTGCCAGCTCCCGGGACAGGGGGATCTATGGCTACACCTTC | CASSRDRGIYGYTF
TRBJ2-1 | TRBV5-1 | - | TRBD2 | TGCGCCAGCAGCAGAGCGGGAAATGCCTATGAGCAGTTCTTC | CASSRAGNAYEQFF
TRBJ2-5 | TRBV7-9 | many | TRBD1 | TGTGCCAGCAGCTCACAGGGGGACGGGGAGACCCAGTACTTC | CASSSQGDGETQYF
TRBJ2-7 | TRBV14 | - | - | TGTGCCAGCAGCCAAGAATGGGAGCAGTACTTC | CASSQEWEQYF
TRBJ1-5 | TRBV28 | - | TRBD1 | TGTGCCAGCAGTTCGTGCAGGGGGGGGGACAATCAGCCCCAGCATTTT | CASSSCRGGDNQPQHF
TRBJ2-4 | TRBV19 | - | TRBD2 | TGTGCCAGTAGTACCGGGACTAGCGGGAGGACCAAAAACATTCAGTACTTC | CASSTGTSGRTKNIQYF
TRBJ2-2 | TRBV7-8 | few | TRBD2 | TGTGCCAGCACCACGGGACTAGCGGGAGTTGGGACCGGGGAGCTGTTTTTT | CASTTGLAGVGTGELFF
TRBJ1-3 | TRBV5-1 | - | - | TGCGCCAGCAGCTTGGACGGGTCTGGAAACACCATATATTTT | CASSLDGSGNTIYF
TRBJ2-1 | TRBV20-1 | many | - | TGCAGTGCTAGACCCCTAGGAGCTAGCGCCCGCTCCTACAATGAGCAGTTCTTC | CSARPLGASARSYNEQFF
TRBJ2-3 | TRBV15 | - | TRBD2 | TGTGCCACCAGCAGAGATTTGGCGCTAGCGGGAGGTAAGGATACGCAGTATTTT | CATSRDLALAGGKDTQYF
TRBJ2-5 | TRBV7-6 | - | - | TGTGCCAGCAGCTTAGTTCGGGGGCCGTACCAAGAGACCCAGTACTTC | CASSLVRGPYQETQYF
TRBJ2-3 | TRBV7-2 | many | - | TGTGCCAGCAGCTTAGCCGGAGATGGTACGCAGTATTTT | CASSLAGDGTQYF
TRBJ2-1 | TRBV19 | few | - | TGTGCCAGTAGCGGCGGAGGGGCCAACAATGAGCAGTTCTTC | CASSGGGANNEQFF
TRBJ2-1 | TRBV28 | many | TRBD1 | TGTGCCATCCGACGTCCCGGGACAGGGGGCCGGGAGCAGTTCTTC | CAIRRPGTGGREQFF
TRBJ2-3 | TRBV28 | many | TRBD2 | TGTGCCAGCAGCCGGACTAGCAGAGTAGATACGCAGTATTTT | CASSRTSRVDTQYF
TRBJ1-1 | TRBV27 | many | TRBD1 | TGTGCCAGCAGTTCCCTACAGGGGGCGGACACTGAAGCTTTCTTT | CASSSLQGADTEAFF
TRBJ2-5 | TRBV15 | few | TRBD1 | TGTGCCACCAGCAGAGAGGGACAGGGGGGAGAAGAGACCCAGTACTTC | CATSREGQGGEETQYF
TRBJ2-2 | TRBV27 | many | TRBD2 | TGTGCCAGCAGTTTATACGGGAGGGCCGCGGGGGAGCTGTTTTTT | CASSLYGRAAGELFF
TRBJ1-5 | TRBV3-1 | few | TRBD1 | TGTGCCAGCAGCCTAAGTACAGGGGTCGGGGTTCAGCCCCAGCATTTT | CASSLSTGVGVQPQHF
TRBJ2-7 | TRBV19 | - | - | TGTGCCAGTAGTCAAGTATCGGGAACCTACGAGCAGTACTTC | CASSQVSGTYEQYF
TRBJ2-2 | TRBV3-1 | many | - | TGTGCCAGCAGCCAAGGTGGTGCCGGGGAGCTGTTTTTT | CASSQGGAGELFF
TRBJ2-1 | TRBV7-8 | many | - | TGTGCCAGCAGCTTCCAGACTTCCAACTACAATGAGCAGTTCTTC | CASSFQTSNYNEQFF
TRBJ1-3 | TRBV18 | many | TRBD1 | TGTGCCAGCTCACCAGGACAGGGGTTCTCTGGAAACACCATATATTTT | CASSPGQGFSGNTIYF
TRBJ2-1 | TRBV12-3/TRBV12-4 | - | - | TGTGCCAGCAGTCCCGGACGGTTCAATGAGCAGTTCTTC | CASSPGRFNEQFF
TRBJ2-7 | TRBV20-1 | many | - | TGCAGTGCGCCCCACGAGGGTAGCTCCTACGAGCAGTACTTC | CSAPHEGSSYEQYF
TRBJ2-5 | TRBV5-1 | - | TRBD2 | TGCGCCAGCAGCTTCCTGGCTAGCGGGATGGGGGTAGAGACCCAGTACTTC | CASSFLASGMGVETQYF